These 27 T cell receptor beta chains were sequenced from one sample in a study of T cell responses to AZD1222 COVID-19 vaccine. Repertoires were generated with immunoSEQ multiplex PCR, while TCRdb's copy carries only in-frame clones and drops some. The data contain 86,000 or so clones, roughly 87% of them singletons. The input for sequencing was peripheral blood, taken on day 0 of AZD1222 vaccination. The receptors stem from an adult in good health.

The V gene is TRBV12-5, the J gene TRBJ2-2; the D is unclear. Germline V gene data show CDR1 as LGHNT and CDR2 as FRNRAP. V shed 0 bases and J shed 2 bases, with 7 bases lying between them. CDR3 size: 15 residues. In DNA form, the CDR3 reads TGTGCTAGTGGTTTGGTAAACAGAAACACCGGGGAGCTGTTTTTT. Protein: CASGLVNRNTGELFF.

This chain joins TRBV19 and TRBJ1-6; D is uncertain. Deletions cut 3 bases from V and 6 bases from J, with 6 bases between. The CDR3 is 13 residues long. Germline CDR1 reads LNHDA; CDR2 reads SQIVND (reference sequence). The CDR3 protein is CASSIKPNSPLHF. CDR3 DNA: TGTGCCAGTAGTATCAAACCTAATTCACCCCTCCACTTT.

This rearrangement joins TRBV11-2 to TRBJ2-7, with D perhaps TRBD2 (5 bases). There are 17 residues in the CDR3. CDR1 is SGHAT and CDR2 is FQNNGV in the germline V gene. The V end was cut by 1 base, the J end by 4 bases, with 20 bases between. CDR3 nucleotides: TGTGCCAGCAGCTTAGCAGTTAGCGCTACAACATATTACGAGCAGTACTTC. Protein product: CASSLAVSATTYYEQYF.

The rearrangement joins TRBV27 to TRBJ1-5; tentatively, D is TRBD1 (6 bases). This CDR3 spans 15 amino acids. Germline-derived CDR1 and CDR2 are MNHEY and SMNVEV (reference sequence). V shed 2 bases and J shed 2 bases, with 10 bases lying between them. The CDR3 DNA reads TGTGCCAGCAGTTTAATGGCAGGGGGCAATCAGCCCCAGCATTTT. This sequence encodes CASSLMAGGNQPQHF.

CDR3 in DNA: TGTGCCAGCAGTGACCTGAATAGCAATCAGCCCCAGCATTTT. Translating gives CASSDLNSNQPQHF. The genes are TRBV2 and TRBJ1-5; no firm D call. The CDR3 has 14 residues. Deletions cut 3 bases from V and 0 bases from J, with 6 bases between. CDR1 is SNHLY and CDR2 is FYNNEI in the germline V gene.

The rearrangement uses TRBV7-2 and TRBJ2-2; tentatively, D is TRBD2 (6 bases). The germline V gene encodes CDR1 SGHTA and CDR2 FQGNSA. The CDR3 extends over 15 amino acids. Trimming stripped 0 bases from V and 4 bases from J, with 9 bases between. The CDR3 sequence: CASSLATGATGELFF. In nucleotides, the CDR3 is TGTGCCAGCAGCTTAGCCACGGGAGCCACCGGGGAGCTGTTTTTT.

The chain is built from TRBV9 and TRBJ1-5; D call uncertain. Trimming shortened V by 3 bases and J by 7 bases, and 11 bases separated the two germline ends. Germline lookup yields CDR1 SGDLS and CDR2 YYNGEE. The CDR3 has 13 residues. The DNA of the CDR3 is TGTGCCAGCAGCGCCCATGACATGCAGCCCCAGCATTTT. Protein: CASSAHDMQPQHF.

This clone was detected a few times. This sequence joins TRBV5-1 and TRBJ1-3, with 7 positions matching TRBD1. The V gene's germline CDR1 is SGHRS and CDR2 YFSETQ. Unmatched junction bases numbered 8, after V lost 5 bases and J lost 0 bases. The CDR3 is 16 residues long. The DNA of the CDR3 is TGCGCCAGCAGTTCTGAAGCAGGGGGCTCTGGAAACACCATATATTTT. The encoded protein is CASSSEAGGSGNTIYF.

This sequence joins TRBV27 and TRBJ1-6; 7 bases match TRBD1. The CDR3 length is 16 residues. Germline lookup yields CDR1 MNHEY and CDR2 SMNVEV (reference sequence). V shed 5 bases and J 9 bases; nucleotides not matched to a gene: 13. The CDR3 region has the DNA TGTGCCAGCAGTCTTACAACAGGGGTAGAAAGTTCACCCCTCCACTTT. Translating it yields CASSLTTGVESSPLHF.

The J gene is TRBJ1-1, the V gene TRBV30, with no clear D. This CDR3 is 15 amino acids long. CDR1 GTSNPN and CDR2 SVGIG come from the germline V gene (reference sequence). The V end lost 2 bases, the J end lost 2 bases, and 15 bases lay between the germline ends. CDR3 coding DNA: TGTGCCTGGAGTAGTGGCCTTACGGGAAACACTGAAGCTTTCTTT. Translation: CAWSSGLTGNTEAFF. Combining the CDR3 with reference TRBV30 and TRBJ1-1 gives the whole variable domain SQTIHQWPATLVQPVGSPLSLECTVEGTSNPNLYWYRQAAGRGLQLLFYSVGIGQISSEVPQNLSASRPQDRQFILSSKKLLLSDSGFYLCAWSSGLTGNTEAFFGQGTRLTVV.

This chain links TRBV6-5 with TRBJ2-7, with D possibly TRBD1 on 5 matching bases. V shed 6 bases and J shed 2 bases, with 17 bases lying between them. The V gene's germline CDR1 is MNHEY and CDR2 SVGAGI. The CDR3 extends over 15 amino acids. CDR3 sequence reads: CASSPHQQVAYEQYF. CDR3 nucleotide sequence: TGTGCCAGCAGCCCACATCAACAGGTTGCCTACGAGCAGTACTTC.

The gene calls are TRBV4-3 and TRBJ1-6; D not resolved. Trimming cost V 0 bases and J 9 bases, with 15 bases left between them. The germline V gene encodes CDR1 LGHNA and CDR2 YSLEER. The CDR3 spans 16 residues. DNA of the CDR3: TGCGCCAGCAGCCAAGATAGGGCAGGCGTGGGTTCACCCCTCCACTTT. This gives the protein CASSQDRAGVGSPLHF.

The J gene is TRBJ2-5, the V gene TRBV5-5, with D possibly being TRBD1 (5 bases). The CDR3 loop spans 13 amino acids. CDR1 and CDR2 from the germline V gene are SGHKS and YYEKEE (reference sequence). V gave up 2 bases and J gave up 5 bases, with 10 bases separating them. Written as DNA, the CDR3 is TGTGCCAGCAGCTTAGGGGTGTGGGAGACCCAGTACTTC. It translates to CASSLGVWETQYF.

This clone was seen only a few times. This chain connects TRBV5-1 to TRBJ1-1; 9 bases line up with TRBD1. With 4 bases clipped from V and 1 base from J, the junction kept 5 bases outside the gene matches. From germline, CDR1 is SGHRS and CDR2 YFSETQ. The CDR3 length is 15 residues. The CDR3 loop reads CASSSETGGNTEAFF. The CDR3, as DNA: TGCGCCAGCAGCAGTGAGACAGGGGGGAACACTGAAGCTTTCTTT.

CDR3 nucleotide sequence: TGCGCCAGCAGCTTGTTGGGACTAGCGGGAACCGGGGAGCTGTTTTTT. It encodes CASSLLGLAGTGELFF. The chain employs TRBV5-1 and TRBJ2-2; 13 nucleotides match TRBD2. The CDR3 covers 16 residues. V was clipped by 1 base and J by 5 bases; unmatched bases: 2. The germline V gene has CDR1 SGHRS and CDR2 YFSETQ.

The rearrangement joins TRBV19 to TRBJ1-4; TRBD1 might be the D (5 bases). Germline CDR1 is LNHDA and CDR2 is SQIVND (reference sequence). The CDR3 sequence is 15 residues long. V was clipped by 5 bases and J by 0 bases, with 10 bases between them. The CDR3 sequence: CASSGQAATNEKLFF. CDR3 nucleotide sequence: TGTGCCAGTAGTGGACAAGCTGCAACTAATGAAAAACTGTTTTTT.

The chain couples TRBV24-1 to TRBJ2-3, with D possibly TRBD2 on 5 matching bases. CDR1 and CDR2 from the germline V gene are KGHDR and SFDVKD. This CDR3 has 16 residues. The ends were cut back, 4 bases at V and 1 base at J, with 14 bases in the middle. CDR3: CATSDPSGSGTDTQYF. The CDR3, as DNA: TGTGCCACCAGTGACCCAAGCGGATCTGGCACAGATACGCAGTATTTT.

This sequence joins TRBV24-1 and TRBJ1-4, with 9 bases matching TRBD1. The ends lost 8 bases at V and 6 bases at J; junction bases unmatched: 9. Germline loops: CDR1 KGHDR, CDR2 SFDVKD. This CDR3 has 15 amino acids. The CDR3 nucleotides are TGTGCCACCAAGGAGGCAACAGGGGGCGATGAAAAACTGTTTTTT. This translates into CATKEATGGDEKLFF.

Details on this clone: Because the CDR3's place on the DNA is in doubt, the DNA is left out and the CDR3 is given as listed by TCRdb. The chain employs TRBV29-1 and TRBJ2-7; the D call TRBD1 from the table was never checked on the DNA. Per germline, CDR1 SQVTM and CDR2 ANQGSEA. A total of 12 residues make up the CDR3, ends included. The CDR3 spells CSVGQGAQGLYF.

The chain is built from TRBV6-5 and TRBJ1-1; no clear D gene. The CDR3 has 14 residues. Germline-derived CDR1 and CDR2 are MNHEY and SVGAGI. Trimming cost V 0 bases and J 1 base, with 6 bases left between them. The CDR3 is CASSYSVRNTEAFF. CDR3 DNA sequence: TGTGCCAGCAGTTACTCGGTACGGAACACTGAAGCTTTCTTT.

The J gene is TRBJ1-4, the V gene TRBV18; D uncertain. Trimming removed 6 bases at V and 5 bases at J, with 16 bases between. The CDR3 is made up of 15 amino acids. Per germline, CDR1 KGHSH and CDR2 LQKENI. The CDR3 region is CASSDRRGRNEKLFF. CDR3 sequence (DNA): TGTGCCAGCTCGGACCGAAGAGGGAGGAATGAAAAACTGTTTTTT. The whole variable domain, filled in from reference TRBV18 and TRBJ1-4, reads NAGVMQNPRHLVRRRGQEARLRCSPMKGHSHVYWYRQLPEEGLKFMVYLQKENIIDESGMPKERFSAEFPKEGPSILRIQQVVRGDSAAYFCASSDRRGRNEKLFFGSGTQLSVL.

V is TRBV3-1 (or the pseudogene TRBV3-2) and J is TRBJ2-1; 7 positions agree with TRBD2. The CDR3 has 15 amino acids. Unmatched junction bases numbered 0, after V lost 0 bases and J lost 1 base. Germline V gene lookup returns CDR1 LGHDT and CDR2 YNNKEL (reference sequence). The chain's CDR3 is CASSQEGGSYNEQFF. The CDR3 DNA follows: TGTGCCAGCAGCCAAGAGGGGGGGTCCTACAATGAGCAGTTCTTC.

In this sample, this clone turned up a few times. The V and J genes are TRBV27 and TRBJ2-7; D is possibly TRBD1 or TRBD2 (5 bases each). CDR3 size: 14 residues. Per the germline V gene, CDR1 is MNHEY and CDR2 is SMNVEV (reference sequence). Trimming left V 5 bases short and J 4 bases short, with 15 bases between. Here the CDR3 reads CASSLLRGDYEQYF. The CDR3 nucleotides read TGTGCCAGCAGTCTCCTCCGGGGCGATTACGAGCAGTACTTC.

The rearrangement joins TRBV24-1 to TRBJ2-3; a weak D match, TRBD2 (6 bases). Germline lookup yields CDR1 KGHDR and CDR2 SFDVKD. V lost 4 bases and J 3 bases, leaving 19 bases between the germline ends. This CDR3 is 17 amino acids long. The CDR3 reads CATSEYILLARTDTQYF. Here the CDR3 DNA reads TGTGCCACCAGTGAATACATATTACTAGCTAGGACAGATACGCAGTATTTT.

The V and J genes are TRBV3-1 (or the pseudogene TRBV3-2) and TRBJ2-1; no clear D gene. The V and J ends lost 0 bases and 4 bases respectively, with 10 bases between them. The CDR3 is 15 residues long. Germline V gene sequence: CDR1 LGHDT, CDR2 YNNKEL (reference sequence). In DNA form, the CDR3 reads TGTGCCAGCAGCCAAGATCTAGTCCGGTACAATGAGCAGTTCTTC. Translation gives CASSQDLVRYNEQFF.

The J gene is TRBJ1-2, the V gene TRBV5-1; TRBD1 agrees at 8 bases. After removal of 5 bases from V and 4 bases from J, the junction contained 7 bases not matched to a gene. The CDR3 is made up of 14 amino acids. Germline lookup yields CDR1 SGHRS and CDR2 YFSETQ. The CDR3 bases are TGCGCCAGCAGAAGTACAGGGGGTCTCTATGGCTACACCTTC. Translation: CASRSTGGLYGYTF.

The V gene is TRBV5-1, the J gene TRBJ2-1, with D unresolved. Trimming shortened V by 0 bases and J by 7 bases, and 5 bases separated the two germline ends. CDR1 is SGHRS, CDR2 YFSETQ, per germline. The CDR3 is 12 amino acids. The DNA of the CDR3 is TGCGCCAGCAGCTTGGGGGGAAATGAGCAGTTCTTC. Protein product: CASSLGGNEQFF.